The T cell receptor (beta chain) under discussion was sequenced for a study of cytomegalovirus exposure and HLA in healthy donors. Findings and limits, study-wide: Specificity of three CMV-associated chains for CMV antigens was verified in vitro. Later work associated fewer than 20,000 TCR beta sequences with HLA alleles at 0.05 false discovery rate. Investigators reported 164 TCR beta chains as tied to cytomegalovirus. One cluster of highly shared sequence variants probably arose as a sequencing artifact.

In regard to this clone: The target antigen is unknown.

Germline CDR1 reads LNHDA; CDR2 reads SQIVND (reference sequence). Trimming shortened V by 7 bases and J by 0 bases, and 17 bases separated the two germline ends. CDR3 length: 16 residues. This PCR relied on a set of 60 Vbeta primers and 13 Jbeta primers. Produced via immunoSEQ multiplex PCR; TCRdb's table is partial and in-frame only. The sample lists some 120,000 clones, 75% to 85% occurring once. Source material: PBMCs. The sequence came from a woman aged 18-30 years in good health and CMV-seropositive. This chain links TRBV19 with TRBJ2-3, with D tentatively TRBD2 (5 bases). CDR3 amino acids: CASTRGGGFSTDTQYF. The CDR3 nucleotides are TGTGCCAGTACCCGTGGCGGAGGATTTAGCACAGATACGCAGTATTTT.